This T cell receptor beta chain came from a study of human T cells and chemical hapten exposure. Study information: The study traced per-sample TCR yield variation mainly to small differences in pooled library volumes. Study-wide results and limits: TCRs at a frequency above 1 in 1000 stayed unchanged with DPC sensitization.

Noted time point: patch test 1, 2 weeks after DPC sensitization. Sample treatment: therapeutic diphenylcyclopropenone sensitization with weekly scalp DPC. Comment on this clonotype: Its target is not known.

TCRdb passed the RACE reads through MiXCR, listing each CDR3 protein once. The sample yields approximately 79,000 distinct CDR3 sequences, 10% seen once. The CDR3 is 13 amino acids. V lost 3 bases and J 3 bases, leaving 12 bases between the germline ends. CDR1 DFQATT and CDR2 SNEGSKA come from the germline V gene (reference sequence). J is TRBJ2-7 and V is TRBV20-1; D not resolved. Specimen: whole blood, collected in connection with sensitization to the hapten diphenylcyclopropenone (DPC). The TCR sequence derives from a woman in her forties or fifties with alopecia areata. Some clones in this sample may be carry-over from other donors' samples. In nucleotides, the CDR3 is TGCAGTGCTAGGCCAGGACCGGGCTACGAGCAGTACTTC. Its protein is CSARPGPGYEQYF.